This TCR beta chain was obtained from a study of breast tumors, draining lymph nodes, adjacent tissues. V lost 6 bases and J 2 bases, leaving 21 bases between the germline ends. The CDR3 runs to 17 residues. The germline CDR1 and CDR2 sequences are SGHAT and FQNNGV. A single record per CDR3 protein comes from TCRdb applying MiXCR to the multiplex PCR reads. The sample holds 9,500 to 12,000 distinct CDR3 sequences, 53% seen once. This receptor was obtained from a female donor with breast cancer. Some clones in this sample may be carry-over from other donors' samples. The specimen was breast tumor tissue. V usage is TRBV11-2 and J usage is TRBJ2-3; D is possibly TRBD2 (7 bases). CDR3 DNA: TGTGCCAGCAGTTCCCCCGGGCAGGCGGGGGCCACAGATACGCAGTATTTT. This sequence encodes CASSSPGQAGATDTQYF.